This T cell receptor beta chain was recorded in a study of cytomegalovirus exposure and HLA in healthy donors. This clone was seen once. Its antigen is still unknown. Study results and caveats: It was shown in a later analysis that HLA-associated TCR beta chains were more clonally expanded than other, equally common chains. It has been reported that TCR beta sequences accurately predicted the HLA-A and HLA-B alleles of most subjects. Later genetic work tied a missense DCLRE1C variant to beta-chain V and J trimming. Across donors, presence/absence analyses took sequencing depth to be roughly uniform.

V lost 3 bases to trimming and J lost 3 bases; unmatched junction nucleotides: 4. CDR1 is SGHTA, CDR2 FQGNSA, per germline. CDR3 length equals 16 residues. PCR was performed using 60 Vbeta and 13 Jbeta primers. Profiled with immunoSEQ multiplex PCR; TCRdb holds only in-frame clones, not every one. The sample yields approximately 52,000 clones, approximately 80% seen once. The sample comprised PBMCs. This receptor was identified in a female donor in good health and CMV-seronegative. The rearrangement joins TRBV7-2 to TRBJ2-1; 11 nucleotides match TRBD2. The CDR3 protein is CASSLTSGVFYNEQFF. Written as DNA, the CDR3 is TGTGCCAGCAGCTTGACTAGCGGGGTATTCTACAATGAGCAGTTCTTC.